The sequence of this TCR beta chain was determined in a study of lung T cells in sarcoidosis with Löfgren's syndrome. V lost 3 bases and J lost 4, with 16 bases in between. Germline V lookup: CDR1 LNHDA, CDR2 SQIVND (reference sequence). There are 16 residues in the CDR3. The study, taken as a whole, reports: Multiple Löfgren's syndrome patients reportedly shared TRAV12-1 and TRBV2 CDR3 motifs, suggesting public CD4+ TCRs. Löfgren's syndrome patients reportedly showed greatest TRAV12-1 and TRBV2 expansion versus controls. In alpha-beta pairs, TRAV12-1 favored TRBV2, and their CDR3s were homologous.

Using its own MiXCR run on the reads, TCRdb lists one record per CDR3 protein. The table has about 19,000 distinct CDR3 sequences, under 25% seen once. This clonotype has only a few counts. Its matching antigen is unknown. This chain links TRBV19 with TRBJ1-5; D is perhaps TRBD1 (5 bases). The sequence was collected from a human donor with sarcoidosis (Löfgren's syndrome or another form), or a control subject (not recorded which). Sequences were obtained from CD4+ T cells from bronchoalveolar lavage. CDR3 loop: CASSMRNRFGNQPQHF. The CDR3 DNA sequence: TGTGCCAGTAGTATGCGGAACAGGTTCGGGAATCAGCCCCAGCATTTT.